Below are 6 T cell receptor beta chains sequenced from a single sample in a study of human T cells and chemical hapten exposure. Documented time point: pre-sensitization, week 0. Treatment in this sample: therapeutic diphenylcyclopropenone sensitization with weekly scalp DPC. Each CDR3 protein gets one entry after TCRdb re-called the RACE reads with MiXCR. The sample lists more than 75,000 distinct CDR3 sequences; about 8.9% were seen once. Sequencing used whole blood, obtained in connection with sensitization to the hapten diphenylcyclopropenone (DPC). The receptors shown here come from a woman in her thirties or forties with alopecia areata. Some clones in this sample may be carry-over from other donors' samples.

This chain uses TRBV5-1 with TRBJ1-2, with 8 bases identical to TRBD1. The V gene's germline CDR1 is SGHRS and CDR2 YFSETQ. Trimming took 0 bases from V and 4 from J; bases not matched to a gene: 2. This CDR3 is built from 14 residues. CDR3 protein: CASSLGQGFYGYTF. The DNA for the CDR3 is TGCGCCAGCAGCTTGGGACAGGGGTTCTATGGCTACACCTTC.

This clonotype was observed a handful of times. The chain carries TRBV30 and TRBJ1-1; D is undetermined. Per germline, CDR1 GTSNPN and CDR2 SVGIG (reference sequence). This CDR3 is 11 amino acids long. The V and J ends lost 5 bases and 8 bases respectively, with 12 bases between them. This chain's CDR3 is CAWYERGEAFF. CDR3 bases: TGTGCCTGGTACGAACGGGGAGAAGCTTTCTTT.

This clonotype turned up a few times. This chain joins TRBV24-1 and TRBJ2-2; D remains unclear. Germline CDR1 KGHDR, CDR2 SFDVKD. Trimming stripped 0 bases from V and 11 bases from J, with 12 bases between. The CDR3 loop spans 14 amino acids. The CDR3 is CATSDLPGTSELFF. In DNA, the CDR3 is TGTGCCACCAGTGATTTGCCAGGCACGTCAGAGCTGTTTTTT.

In this sample, this clonotype turned up many times. An end of the junction differs from the germline gene, which may be a read error. The chain couples TRBV12-3 or TRBV12-4 to TRBJ1-3; the D is unclear. The CDR3 extends over 12 amino acids. As DNA, the CDR3 is TGTGCCAGCAGTTTCTCTGAAAACACCATATATTTT. Translation gives CASSFSENTIYF.

This clonotype was seen more than once but under ten times. V usage is TRBV29-1 and J usage is TRBJ1-2; D is unclear. V lost 0 bases to trimming and J lost 6 bases, with 2 bases between them. The CDR3 sequence is 10 residues long. Per germline, CDR1 SQVTM and CDR2 ANQGSEA. The CDR3 sequence: CSVEEDGYTF. The CDR3 DNA sequence: TGCAGCGTTGAAGAGGATGGCTACACCTTC.

V is TRBV11-2 and J is TRBJ2-5, with 7 bases aligning to TRBD2. V shed 5 bases and J 7 bases; nucleotides not matched to a gene: 19. Germline V lookup: CDR1 SGHAT, CDR2 FQNNGV. This CDR3 region has 17 residues. The CDR3 protein is CASSPFLDGGLGGTQYF. CDR3 nucleotides: TGTGCCAGCAGCCCGTTTTTGGACGGGGGGTTGGGCGGGACCCAGTACTTC.